This record concerns one TCR beta chain sequence. Antigen specificity is unknown. The method was immunoSEQ multiplex PCR; TCRdb's version includes in-frame clones alone and lacks a portion of them. The profile shows roughly 410,000 clones, about 97% of them singletons. This sample was included in a study of shared clonotypes between healthy human individuals. Study outcomes and limitations: An expected dependence of interdonor clonotype sharing on sequencing depth was noted. A small donor pool kept down the genetic and exposure-history diversity that was represented.

Germline CDR1 reads MNHNS; CDR2 reads SASEGT. Trimming pared 4 bases from V and 4 bases from J, leaving 19 bases between. The CDR3 totals 17 residues. CD8 memory was a combination that joined CD45RO+ cells with CCR7-negative CD45RA+ TemRA cells. The chain carries TRBV6-1 and TRBJ1-4; weak D call: TRBD1 (6 bases). Sequenced: memory CD8+ T cells sorted from blood. Subset meaning: CD45RO+ cells pooled with CCR7-negative TemRA cells. The TCR originated in a man in his thirties or forties in good health. The CDR3 is CASSGKGGPAFNEKLFF. In DNA form, the CDR3 reads TGTGCCAGCAGTGGTAAAGGGGGACCCGCCTTTAATGAAAAACTGTTTTTT.